These 8 T cell receptor beta chains were sequenced from one sample in a study of blood T cell repertoires in COVID-19. Clones were sequenced by immunoSEQ multiplex PCR, and TCRdb holds only the in-frame ones, with some missing. The sample consists of about 160,000 clones, roughly 85% of them appearing once. The sequenced sample consisted of peripheral blood. These receptors were taken from a human donor with acute or convalescent COVID-19. The donor label of this sample is uncertain.

This clone was counted once. J is TRBJ2-2 and V is TRBV4-2; 9 bases align to TRBD2. Germline CDR1 and CDR2: LGHNA and YNFKEQ. J lost 6 bases, V lost 1 base, and 9 bases had no gene match. The CDR3 covers 17 residues. The CDR3: CASSQVGGGESSGELFF. In nucleotides, the CDR3 is TGTGCCAGCAGCCAAGTTGGCGGGGGGGAAAGTTCCGGGGAGCTGTTTTTT.

This rearrangement joins TRBV4-1 to TRBJ1-3, with 8 bases identical to TRBD1. The CDR3 is made up of 15 amino acids. Germline assignment: CDR1 MGHRA and CDR2 YSYEKL. The V gene end was trimmed by 6 bases and the J gene end by 2 bases; junction bases not matched to a gene: 6. The CDR3 sequence: CASRRTGQPGNTIYF. The CDR3 DNA reads as TGCGCCAGCAGACGGACAGGGCAACCTGGAAACACCATATATTTT.

V usage is TRBV18 and J usage is TRBJ2-7; 9 bases agree with TRBD2. CDR1 KGHSH and CDR2 LQKENI come from the germline V gene. This CDR3 has 17 amino acids. The ends lost 1 base at V and 3 bases at J; junction bases unmatched: 10. DNA of the CDR3: TGTGCCAGCTCACCACGGCTAGCGGGGCCCGACAACTACGAGCAGTACTTC. Translated: CASSPRLAGPDNYEQYF.

The chain is built from TRBV5-4 and TRBJ1-4; 9 bases are shared with TRBD1. The germline V gene encodes CDR1 SGHNT and CDR2 YYREEE (reference sequence). V was pared by 3 bases and J by 6 bases, with 9 bases of the junction left unmatched. The CDR3 extends over 16 amino acids. In nucleotides, the CDR3 is TGTGCCAGCAGCTCCACAGGGGGCGCGGGAGATGAAAAACTGTTTTTT. Translation: CASSSTGGAGDEKLFF.

The chain combines TRBV19 with TRBJ1-1; TRBD1 matches 8 bases. V lost 0 bases to trimming and J lost 7 bases; unmatched junction nucleotides: 7. CDR1 is LNHDA, CDR2 SQIVND, per germline (reference sequence). This CDR3 contains 15 residues. The CDR3 loop is CASSIDPDREIEAFF. The CDR3 coding sequence is TGTGCCAGTAGTATAGATCCGGACAGGGAGATTGAAGCTTTCTTT.

The chain is built from TRBV7-2 and TRBJ2-1; the match to TRBD2 covers 8 bases. V gave up 1 base and J gave up 4 bases; unmatched junction bases: 12. The CDR3 is 18 amino acids. CDR1 is SGHTA, CDR2 FQGNSA, per germline. This CDR3 reads CASSLGGLAGGRYNEQFF. CDR3 nucleotides: TGTGCCAGCAGCTTAGGGGGACTCGCGGGGGGCCGATACAATGAGCAGTTCTTC.

This clone appeared once. This rearrangement joins TRBV3-1 (or the pseudogene TRBV3-2) to TRBJ1-1; D is ambiguous. From germline, CDR1 is LGHDT and CDR2 YNNKEL (reference sequence). V was clipped by 0 bases and J by 1 base, with 9 bases between them. The CDR3 has 15 amino acids. CDR3 bases: TGTGCCAGCAGCCAAGAATGGCGGGCGAACACTGAAGCTTTCTTT. This gives the protein CASSQEWRANTEAFF.

This clone was recorded only once. The rearrangement uses TRBV6-5 and TRBJ1-6, with 9 bases matching TRBD1. Per the germline V gene, CDR1 is MNHEY and CDR2 is SVGAGI. This CDR3 region has 15 residues. The ends lost 2 bases at V and 9 bases at J; junction bases unmatched: 5. This CDR3 is CASSYQDRGSSPLHF. The CDR3 coding sequence is TGTGCCAGCAGTTACCAAGACAGGGGGAGTTCACCCCTCCACTTT.